These T cell receptor beta chains were read from a single sample in a study of T cell responses to AZD1222 COVID-19 vaccine. The assay was immunoSEQ multiplex PCR, and TCRdb's table has in-frame clones only and misses some. The sample includes some 100,000 clones, approximately 86% of them seen just once. This material consisted of peripheral blood, taken on day 0 of AZD1222 vaccination. These receptors all come from an adult in good health. CDR3s include the opening cysteine and the closing phenylalanine or tryptophan. The D gene is left open where the match is weak. Expanded clones are given a class, and other clones once, few, many or no size at all.

d_gene	abundance	j_gene	v_gene	CDR3nt	CDR3aa
.	.	TRBJ2-1	TRBV6-6	TGTGCCAGCAGTACGGAAATCTACAATGAGCAGTTCTTC	CASSTEIYNEQFF
TRBD1	.	TRBJ1-2	TRBV7-2	TGTGCCAGCAGCGCCAGACAGGGAACGATATCCTATGGCTACACCTTC	CASSARQGTISYGYTF
TRBD1	.	TRBJ2-2	TRBV7-3	TGTGCCAGCAGCTTAAAATGGGGGCGGGACAGGGGGGTCGCCGGGGAGCTGTTTTTT	CASSLKWGRDRGVAGELFF
.	few	TRBJ1-4	TRBV7-2	TGTGCCAGCAGCTTAGCGGGAGGTGTATCGTTTGAAAAACTGTTTTTT	CASSLAGGVSFEKLFF
.	.	TRBJ1-2	TRBV20-1	TGCAGTGCTACAGAAAACTATGGCTACACCTTC	CSATENYGYTF
.	.	TRBJ2-6	TRBV5-1	TGCGCCAGCAATGAGGCTTCTGGGGCCAACGTCCTGACTTTC	CASNEASGANVLTF
.	.	TRBJ2-7	TRBV5-1	TGCGCCAGCAGCTTACAGGTAATGGGCTACGAGCAGTACTTC	CASSLQVMGYEQYF
.	.	TRBJ1-1	TRBV2	TGTGCCAGCAAGGTCGCGCGGGAGACGGTAACTGAAGCTTTCTTT	CASKVARETVTEAFF
TRBD2	.	TRBJ2-7	TRBV11-2	TGTGCCAGCAGCCCAGCGGGACTTCCCCTAAGATACGAGCAGTACTTC	CASSPAGLPLRYEQYF
TRBD1	.	TRBJ1-1	TRBV15	TGTGCCACCAGCAGAGGGTGGGACAGAGGCATGAACACTGAAGCTTTCTTT	CATSRGWDRGMNTEAFF
.	.	TRBJ1-1	TRBV20-1	TGCAGTGCTGCAAATCGCGCTGAAGCTTTCTTT	CSAANRAEAFF
TRBD2	.	TRBJ2-1	TRBV24-1	TGTGCCACCAGAGGACTAGAGAACTACAATGAGCAGTTCTTC	CATRGLENYNEQFF
TRBD1	.	TRBJ2-5	TRBV6-2/TRBV6-3	TGTGCCAGCAGTCAGGGGGATAAAGAGACCCAGTACTTC	CASSQGDKETQYF
TRBD2	once	TRBJ2-1	TRBV5-5	TGTGCCAGCAGCTTTCTGAGCGGGAGCAGGGACAATGAGCAGTTCTTC	CASSFLSGSRDNEQFF
.	.	TRBJ2-3	TRBV5-1	TGCGCCAGCAGCTTGGGGAGGGGTGGGACAGATACGCAGTATTTT	CASSLGRGGTDTQYF
.	.	TRBJ2-5	TRBV19	TGTGCCAGTAGTATATCCGATGGGCCACCTGGTCGGGAGACCCAGTACTTC	CASSISDGPPGRETQYF
.	.	TRBJ1-2	TRBV28	TGTGCCAGCATGACAGGCGGGGCCTATGGCTACACCTTC	CASMTGGAYGYTF
TRBD1	.	TRBJ1-1	TRBV6-5	TGTGCCAGCAGCGCCCCACAGGGGACTGAAGCTTTCTTT	CASSAPQGTEAFF
.	.	TRBJ2-7	TRBV12-3/TRBV12-4	TGTGCCAGCAGTCCCGACAGCGACGAGCAGTACTTC	CASSPDSDEQYF
.	.	TRBJ1-2	TRBV19	TGTGCCAGTAGTACAACAGGGACCCTTTTATATGGCTACACCTTC	CASSTTGTLLYGYTF
TRBD1	few	TRBJ1-5	TRBV27	TGTGCCAGCAGTTTCCGTCAGGGGGGAAATCAGCCCCAGCATTTT	CASSFRQGGNQPQHF
TRBD1	.	TRBJ1-1	TRBV11-2	TGTGCCAGCAGGAATTACAGGGGGAGCACTGAAGCTTTCTTT	CASRNYRGSTEAFF